Listed below are T cell receptor beta chains from one sample, sequenced in a study of blood T cells in healthy people across ages. Each CDR3 protein gets one entry after TCRdb re-called the 5' RACE reads with MiXCR. The profile shows hundreds of thousands of distinct CDR3 sequences, roughly 40% of them singletons. The material sequenced was blood. Every receptor here comes from a young man in good health. Each CDR3 is given with its conserved first and last residue. Each record gives: D gene, clone size, V gene, J gene, CDR3 protein, CDR3 DNA. A D gene is named only where the DNA matches it firmly. Only some rows state a clone size, as once, few, many or a class for expanded clones.

NA	few	TRBV10-3	TRBJ2-3	CAISESSQTRADTQYF	TGTGCCATCAGTGAGTCATCACAAACTCGGGCAGATACGCAGTATTTT
NA	NA	TRBV6-5	TRBJ1-1	CASSYGSGVRKNTEAFF	TGTGCCAGCAGTTACGGCTCGGGGGTCAGAAAAAACACTGAAGCTTTCTTT
TRBD1	NA	TRBV3-1	TRBJ2-5	CASSQRGRFQETQYF	TGTGCCAGCAGCCAAAGGGGGCGGTTCCAAGAGACCCAGTACTTC
NA	few	TRBV12-3/TRBV12-4	TRBJ1-1	CASSFSRAGGEAFF	TGTGCCAGCAGTTTTAGTAGGGCAGGTGGTGAAGCTTTCTTT
NA	NA	TRBV12-3/TRBV12-4	TRBJ1-3	CASSFDPDFGNTIYF	TGTGCCAGCAGTTTTGACCCCGACTTCGGAAACACCATATATTTT
NA	once	TRBV4-3	TRBJ2-7	CASSQDGSGYEQYF	TGCGCCAGCAGCCAAGATGGTAGCGGTTACGAGCAGTACTTC
TRBD1	NA	TRBV5-1	TRBJ1-6	CASSTGGDSPLHF	TGCGCCAGCTCCACAGGGGGGGATTCACCCCTCCACTTT
NA	NA	TRBV4-2	TRBJ2-7	CASSHPGPSSYEQYF	TGTGCCAGCAGTCACCCGGGACCTAGCTCCTACGAGCAGTACTTC
TRBD1	few	TRBV14	TRBJ2-4	CASSRLGTANEQYF	TGTGCCAGCAGCCGCCTAGGGACAGCCAATGAGCAGTACTTC
NA	NA	TRBV20-1	TRBJ1-1	CSAPGVIEAFF	TGCAGTGCTCCAGGGGTAATAGAAGCTTTCTTT
TRBD1	many	TRBV12-3/TRBV12-4	TRBJ1-6	CASSAQGASPLHF	TGTGCCAGCAGTGCACAGGGGGCATCACCCCTCCACTTT
NA	few	TRBV12-3/TRBV12-4	TRBJ2-3	CASAIGLPLTDTQYF	TGTGCCAGCGCGATCGGACTGCCCCTCACAGATACGCAGTATTTT
NA	NA	TRBV7-2	TRBJ1-6	CASSLRGGPLHF	TGTGCCAGCAGCCTCCGGGGGGGGCCCCTCCACTTT
NA	NA	TRBV25-1	TRBJ1-2	CASSSGGNYGHTF	TGTGCCAGCAGCTCCGGAGGGAACTATGGCCACACCTTC
NA	NA	TRBV18	TRBJ2-5	CASSPGQGLSETQYF	TGTGCCAGCTCACCAGGGCAGGGGTTATCGGAGACCCAGTACTTC
NA	NA	TRBV7-6	TRBJ1-4	CASSHQQKLFF	TGTGCCAGCAGCCATCAGCAAAAACTGTTTTTT
NA	NA	TRBV7-2	TRBJ1-5	CASSRPGHNQPQHF	TGTGCCAGCAGCCGCCCGGGGCACAATCAGCCCCAGCATTTT
NA	few	TRBV7-3	TRBJ1-6	CASSPDSVISPLHF	TGTGCCAGCAGCCCGGACTCAGTCATTTCACCCCTCCACTTT
NA	NA	TRBV20-1	TRBJ2-7	CSARGGHGSSYEQYF	TGCAGTGCTAGGGGTGGACACGGGAGCTCCTACGAGCAGTACTTC
NA	NA	TRBV11-1	TRBJ2-1	CASSLESGVNEQFF	TGTGCCAGCAGCTTAGAATCGGGGGTAAATGAGCAGTTCTTC